This T cell receptor (beta chain) was retrieved from a study of T cells in Graves' hyperthyroidism and ophthalmopathy. This clonotype was observed many times. Its antigen is unknown. This CDR3 has 13 amino acids. V lost 5 bases and J 3 bases, leaving 14 bases between the germline ends. CDR1 is DFQATT, CDR2 SNEGSKA, per germline (reference sequence). General study points: Ophthalmopathy, as predicted by the model, came a median roughly 6.3 months after the prediction. Ophthalmopathy could be told apart from stable hyperthyroidism with a 13 V-J model. Within blood appeared most thyroid clonotypes that had expanded above 0.001.

Amplification of TCR beta CDR3 regions used RNA as the template. Initially, a first-round RT-PCR of the TCR CDR3 employed the HTBI primer set. MiXCR was run by TCRdb on the multiplex PCR reads, yielding one entry per CDR3 protein. Of around 600,000 distinct CDR3 sequences in the sample, approximately 14% were seen once. The sequence came from a woman between 45 and 60 years old with Graves' ophthalmopathy. The chain joins TRBV20-1 to TRBJ2-7; a possible D gene is TRBD1 (5 bases). The sample taken for sequencing was blood. This CDR3 reads CSAPQGRNYEQYF. The CDR3, as DNA: TGCAGTGCTCCTCAGGGAAGGAACTACGAGCAGTACTTC.